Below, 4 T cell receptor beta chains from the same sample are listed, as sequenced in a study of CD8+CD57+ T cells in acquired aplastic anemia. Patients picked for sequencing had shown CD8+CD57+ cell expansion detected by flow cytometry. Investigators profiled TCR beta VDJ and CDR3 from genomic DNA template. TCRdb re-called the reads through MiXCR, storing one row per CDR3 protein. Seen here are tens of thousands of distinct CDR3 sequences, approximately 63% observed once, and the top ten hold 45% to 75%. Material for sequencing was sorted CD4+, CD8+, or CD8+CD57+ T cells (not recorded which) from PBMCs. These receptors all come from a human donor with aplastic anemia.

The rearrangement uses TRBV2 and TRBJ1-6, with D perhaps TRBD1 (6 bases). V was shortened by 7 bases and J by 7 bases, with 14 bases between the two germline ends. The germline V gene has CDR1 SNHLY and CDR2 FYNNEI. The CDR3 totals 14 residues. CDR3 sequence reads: CASKPGQINSPLHF. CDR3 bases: TGTGCCAGCAAGCCGGGACAAATCAATTCACCCCTCCACTTT.

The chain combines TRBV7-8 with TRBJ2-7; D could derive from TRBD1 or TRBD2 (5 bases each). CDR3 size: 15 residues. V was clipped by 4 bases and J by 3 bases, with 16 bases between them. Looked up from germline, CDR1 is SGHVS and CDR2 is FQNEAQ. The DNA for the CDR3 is TGTGCCAGCAGCTCCCCGGGACCCCGGGGCTACGAGCAGTACTTC. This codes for CASSSPGPRGYEQYF.

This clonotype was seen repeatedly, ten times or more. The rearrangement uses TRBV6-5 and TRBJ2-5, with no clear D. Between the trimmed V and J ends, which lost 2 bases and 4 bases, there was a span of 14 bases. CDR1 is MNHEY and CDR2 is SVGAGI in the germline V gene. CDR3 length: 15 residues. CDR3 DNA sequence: TGTGCCAGCAGTTACGAGAGTCTAGGCAGAGAGACCCAGTACTTC. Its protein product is CASSYESLGRETQYF.

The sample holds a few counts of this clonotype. CDR3 DNA sequence: TGTGCCAGCAGCTCGACTAGCGGTGAGACCCAGTACTTC. Translated, it gives CASSSTSGETQYF. The rearrangement links TRBV5-6 to TRBJ2-5; 9 bases are shared with TRBD2. CDR3 length: 13 residues. Losses at the gene ends were 3 bases for V and 5 bases for J; bases not matched to a gene: 2. Germline V gene sequence: CDR1 SGHDT, CDR2 YYEEEE.